This TCR beta chain appears in the sequencing data of a study of CD8+ T cells in alopecia areata (dated by TCRdb to about 2018). About the investigation overall: The treated patients, all with moderate-to-severe alopecia areata, were enrolled in an open-label pilot trial of oral tofacitinib given at 5 to 10 mg twice daily. Disease severity in treated patients was measured with the SALT score, which quantifies the percentage of affected scalp surface area. RNA came from the PAXgene miRNA kit for fixed scalp, the miRNeasy kit for PBMCs, and the RNeasy kit for mouse skin. TCRbeta CDR3 regions were amplified by immunoSEQ multiplex PCR with 35 Vbeta forward and 13 Jbeta reverse primers. Scalp clonality was compared across normal scalp (n=4), patchy alopecia areata scalp (n=8), and alopecia totalis/universalis scalp (n=8). In both human patients and the C3H/HeJ mouse model, the study applied high-throughput TCRbeta sequencing to look at T cell clonal expansion in alopecia areata. Scalp tissue and sorted CD4+ and CD8+ peripheral blood T cells from patchy and totalis/universalis alopecia areata patients and from healthy controls were covered by human TCRbeta sequencing. Patients stayed on tofacitinib for 6 to 18 months and then had 6 months of follow-up off drug so that delayed response and recurrence could be assessed. Biopsies were taken from tofacitinib-treated patients at baseline and at 4 and 24 weeks of treatment, and a later scalp biopsy was taken in several of the tofacitinib-treated patients. What the research found in general, with its limitations: Compared with mice, TCR sequences shared between patients were less clear, possibly partly because of HLA diversity across the patient population. With tofacitinib, both scalp clonality and the number of expanded CD8+ clones among the top 100 scalp clones went down significantly. Because the treated cohort was small and included a single nonresponder, larger studies are needed to assess links between baseline CD8+ expansion and response. Higher clonality and more expanded CD8+ clones were observed in lesional scalp than in normal scalp, particularly in alopecia totalis/universalis, a finding suggestive of antigenic drive. During tofacitinib treatment, many expanded lesional clones stuck around in both scalp and blood, and this persistence may partly explain why relapse happens after treatment is stopped. Scalp TCR repertoire analysis is complicated because resident alphabeta T cells in normal human skin are also sequenced, whereas mouse skin is dominated by gammadelta T cells.

Comments on this clone: What antigen it recognizes has not been identified. Base qualities were left out, and no much larger clone turns up one base away.

Library preparation was by the immunoSEQ multiplex PCR assay. To provide template for TCR sequencing, every sample had RNA extracted and reverse transcribed into cDNA. First-strand cDNA was synthesized using SuperScript III with a 2:1 mix of oligo-dT and random hexamers. A synthetic immune receptor repertoire was used to measure amplification bias, and any remaining bias was corrected computationally. The published analysis was carried out like this. Raw reads were preprocessed for error removal, and CDR3 was defined according to IMGT conventions as running from the conserved cysteine to phenylalanine. Clonality was computed by normalizing Shannon entropy by log2 of the number of productive unique TCRs and subtracting the result from 1. Scalp TCRbeta sequences were cross-referenced with sorted blood CD4 and CD8 repertoires so that the CD4 or CD8 identity of scalp clones could be inferred. TCRdb holds this immuneACCESS table with in-frame rearrangements only. Some clones are missing; in checked studies, unresolved V genes explain under half, and the rest has no known cause. V and J calls plus clone size are reproduced from that table; the DNA served to infer D and trimming. The sample records 85,000 to 95,000 clones, more than 65% of which are singletons. 17% of the sample rests with the top ten.

This specimen's treatment or condition label, per the study, means: oral pan-JAK inhibitor, 5-10 mg twice daily. Lesional scalp punch biopsies and peripheral blood were collected from alopecia areata patients. PBMCs were isolated by density centrifugation and stained for CD3, CD4 and CD8, after which CD4+ and CD8+ T cells were sorted on a FACSAria. Including cysteine and phenylalanine, the CDR3 has 17 amino acids. The entry retains the CDR3 DNA only, 51 bases that are in frame from base 1. From a lookup of the germline V gene, CDR1 and CDR2 are LGHNA and YSLEER. At the junction V is shortened by 1 base and J by 4 bases; bases outside the gene matches: 8.

The chain was built from TRBV4-3 and TRBJ1-2; 11 nucleotides in the junction match TRBD1. The sequence was obtained from a human donor with alopecia areata. The sequences come from CD8+ T cells sorted from blood, collected around week 46, from a patient treated with tofacitinib. The nucleotide sequence is TGCGCCAGCAGCCAAGCCCGGACAGGGGGCTATGGCTATGGCTACACCTTC. Protein translation: CASSQARTGGYGYGYTF.